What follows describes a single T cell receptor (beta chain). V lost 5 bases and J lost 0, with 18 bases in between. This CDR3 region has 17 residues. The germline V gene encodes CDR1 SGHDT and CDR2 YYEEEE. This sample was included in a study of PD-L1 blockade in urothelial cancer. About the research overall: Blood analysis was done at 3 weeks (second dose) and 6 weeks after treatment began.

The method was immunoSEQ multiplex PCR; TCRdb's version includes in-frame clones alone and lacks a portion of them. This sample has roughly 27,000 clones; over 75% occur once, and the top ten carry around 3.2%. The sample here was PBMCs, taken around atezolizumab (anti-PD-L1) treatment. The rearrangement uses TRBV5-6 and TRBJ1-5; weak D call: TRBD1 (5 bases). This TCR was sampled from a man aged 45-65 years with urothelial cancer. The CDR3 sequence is CASSSWGIPYSNQPQHF. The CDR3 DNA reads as TGTGCCAGCAGTTCCTGGGGCATCCCATATAGCAATCAGCCCCAGCATTTT.